These 20 T cell receptor beta chains were sequenced from one sample in a study of T cell changes during pregnancy in multiple sclerosis. Libraries were prepared by immunoSEQ multiplex PCR; TCRdb keeps only in-frame clonotypes and omits some of them. Altogether 45,000 to 60,000 clones are present, around 90% being singletons, with the ten largest covering under 2%. The source material was peripheral blood, sampled in the first trimester of pregnancy. These TCRs come from a female donor with multiple sclerosis, enrolled in a pregnancy study.

The chain uses TRBV7-9 and TRBJ1-2; D possibly corresponds to TRBD1 (5 bases). CDR1 and CDR2 from the germline V gene are SEHNR and FQNEAQ (reference sequence). The CDR3 totals 13 residues. Between the trimmed V and J ends, which lost 5 bases and 2 bases, there was a span of 9 bases. The CDR3 DNA sequence: TGTGCCAGCAGCCGGGGGGAGAACTATGGCTACACCTTC. Amino acid sequence: CASSRGENYGYTF. Supplemented by reference TRBV7-9 and TRBJ1-2, the full variable domain reads DTGVSQNPRHKITKRGQNVTFRCDPISEHNRLYWYRQTLGQGPEFLTYFQNEAQLEKSRLLSDRFSAERPKGSFSTLEIQRTEQGDSAMYLCASSRGENYGYTFGSGTRLTVV.

This chain joins TRBV6-1 and TRBJ2-7; a weak D match, TRBD2 (5 bases). Trimming removed 4 bases from V and 3 bases from J, with 10 bases in between. CDR1 and CDR2 from the germline V gene are MNHNS and SASEGT. The CDR3 sequence is 13 residues long. The CDR3 region has the DNA TGTGCCAGCAGTGTGCTTCGGGGCTACGAGCAGTACTTC. Translating it yields CASSVLRGYEQYF.

The chain employs TRBV7-8 and TRBJ1-3; 7 bases map to TRBD1. CDR1 is SGHVS and CDR2 is FQNEAQ in the germline V gene. J gave up 1 base and V 5 bases, and 11 bases lay outside the gene matches. The CDR3 consists of 17 residues. CDR3 sequence reads: CASSPPGTEVSGNTIYF. The CDR3, as DNA: TGTGCCAGCAGCCCGCCGGGGACAGAGGTTTCTGGAAACACCATATATTTT.

This chain uses TRBV30 with TRBJ1-2, with D perhaps matching TRBD1 (5 bases). This CDR3 has 13 amino acids. The germline V gene has CDR1 GTSNPN and CDR2 SVGIG (reference sequence). Trimming took off 4 bases at V and 12 bases at J, with 21 bases between the two ends. CDR3 in amino acids: CAWTRTLGGDHTF. CDR3 sequence (DNA): TGTGCCTGGACCAGGACCTTGGGAGGGGACCACACCTTC.

V gene TRBV7-2 combines with J gene TRBJ1-4; D perhaps matches TRBD1 (6 bases). The V gene lost 3 bases and the J gene lost 7 bases, with 18 bases spanning the gap. From germline, CDR1 is SGHTA and CDR2 FQGNSA. The CDR3 is 16 residues long. CDR3 amino acids: CASSFLPTGLSEKLFF. The CDR3, as DNA: TGTGCCAGCAGCTTCCTCCCAACAGGGTTGAGTGAAAAACTGTTTTTT.

This clone appeared a few times. V and J are TRBV7-9 and TRBJ1-1, with D maybe TRBD1 (6 bases). The CDR3 totals 14 residues. Trimming left V 3 bases short and J 1 base short, with 9 bases between. Germline V CDR1 and CDR2: SEHNR, FQNEAQ (reference sequence). CDR3 region: CASSFQQGNTEAFF. CDR3 DNA sequence: TGTGCCAGCAGCTTTCAACAGGGGAACACTGAAGCTTTCTTT.

This rearrangement joins TRBV9 to TRBJ1-3; D is possibly TRBD1 (5 bases). CDR1 SGDLS and CDR2 YYNGEE come from the germline V gene. The V and J ends lost 0 bases and 1 base respectively, with 14 bases between them. CDR3 length: 17 residues. CDR3 in amino acids: CASSVEAGPGSGNTIYF. The CDR3 nucleotides read TGTGCCAGCAGCGTAGAGGCGGGGCCAGGATCTGGAAACACCATATATTTT.

Only one count was recorded for this clone. The chain recombines TRBV7-3 with TRBJ2-1, with D possibly TRBD1 on 6 matching bases. This CDR3 has 16 amino acids. Germline V CDR1 and CDR2: SGHTA, FQGTGA. Trimming removed 5 bases from V and 2 bases from J, with 16 bases in between. DNA for the CDR3: TGTGCCAGCAGCCCTTCATCCGACAGGCCCTACAATGAGCAGTTCTTC. As protein: CASSPSSDRPYNEQFF.

This clone was seen a single time. Here the CDR3 reads CASSASVYEQYF. The CDR3 nucleotides read TGTGCCAGCAGTGCATCGGTCTACGAGCAGTACTTC. The chain is built from TRBV28 and TRBJ2-7, with unresolved D. This CDR3 comprises 12 residues. CDR1 is MDHEN, CDR2 SYDVKM, per germline. V gave up 5 bases and J gave up 3 bases, with 8 bases separating them.

V is TRBV7-8 and J is TRBJ2-3; D is ambiguous. V was cut by 4 bases and J by 4 bases, with 18 bases left in between. The germline V gene has CDR1 SGHVS and CDR2 FQNEAQ. The CDR3 is 16 amino acids. CDR3 loop: CASSYSKETMADTQYF. The CDR3 DNA reads TGTGCCAGCAGCTACTCTAAGGAGACCATGGCAGATACGCAGTATTTT.

V is TRBV5-4 and J is TRBJ2-7; the D gene is possibly TRBD1 (6 bases). This CDR3 contains 14 residues. Germline CDR1 reads SGHNT; CDR2 reads YYREEE (reference sequence). Trimming stripped 2 bases from V and 2 bases from J, with 11 bases between. The CDR3, as DNA: TGTGCCAGCAGCTTCAGGGGAAGAACCTACGAGCAGTACTTC. Translation: CASSFRGRTYEQYF.

The chain employs TRBV18 and TRBJ2-7, with 8 bases lining up with TRBD1. Per germline, CDR1 KGHSH and CDR2 LQKENI. The CDR3 is made up of 13 amino acids. V shed 3 bases, J shed 7 bases, and the junction held 5 bases outside the gene matches. The CDR3 region has the DNA TGTGCCAGCTCACCTCAGGGGGCAGGAGAGCAGTACTTC. It translates to CASSPQGAGEQYF.

This sequence joins TRBV5-6 and TRBJ2-7, with 10 bases fitting TRBD1. Germline lookup yields CDR1 SGHDT and CDR2 YYEEEE. The length of the CDR3 is 14 residues. The V segment lost 2 bases and the J segment 5 bases; nucleotides outside the gene matches: 4. The CDR3 reads CASSFRDRGNEQYF. The CDR3 region has the DNA TGTGCCAGCAGCTTCCGGGACAGGGGAAACGAGCAGTACTTC.

This clone came up once. The CDR3 nucleotides read TGTGCCAGCAGCTCACCGACAGGGGTTGAAAAACTGTTTTTT. This translates into CASSSPTGVEKLFF. The chain is built from TRBV5-6 and TRBJ1-4; 8 nucleotides agree with TRBD1. The CDR3 is 14 amino acids. Unmatched junction bases numbered 5, after V lost 3 bases and J lost 7 bases. Germline V gene sequence: CDR1 SGHDT, CDR2 YYEEEE.

This chain uses TRBV4-2 with TRBJ1-1; TRBD1 agrees at 9 bases. Germline values: CDR1 LGHNA, CDR2 YNFKEQ. CDR3 size: 13 residues. V trimming: 4 bases; J trimming: 3 bases; junction bases outside the gene matches: 0. This chain's CDR3 is CASSRDRDTEAFF. In DNA form, the CDR3 reads TGTGCCAGCAGCCGGGACAGGGACACTGAAGCTTTCTTT.

The V gene is TRBV6-5, the J gene TRBJ2-7; 8 bases are shared with TRBD2. Losses at the gene ends were 6 bases for V and 5 bases for J; bases not matched to a gene: 3. This CDR3 is built from 12 residues. Germline lookup yields CDR1 MNHEY and CDR2 SVGAGI. CDR3 bases: TGTGCCAGCAGCCGGGGGGGCGACGAGCAGTACTTC. It codes for CASSRGGDEQYF.

This rearrangement joins TRBV29-1 to TRBJ2-5; no reliable D call. Germline CDR1 and CDR2: SQVTM and ANQGSEA. The CDR3 is 12 residues long. Trimming took off 1 base at V and 3 bases at J, with 6 bases between the two ends. The chain's CDR3 is CSVEAPEETQYF. The CDR3 bases are TGCAGCGTTGAAGCCCCGGAAGAGACCCAGTACTTC.

The gene calls are TRBV5-6 and TRBJ2-6; D gene uncertain. Trimming removed 0 bases from V and 0 bases from J, with 4 bases in between. The CDR3 runs to 15 residues. Per the germline V gene, CDR1 is SGHDT and CDR2 is YYEEEE. The CDR3 here is CASSLDSSGANVLTF. The CDR3 DNA reads TGTGCCAGCAGCTTGGACAGCTCTGGGGCCAACGTCCTGACTTTC.

V is TRBV10-3 and J is TRBJ2-5; 13 nucleotides line up with TRBD2. The CDR3 has 17 residues. Trimming cost V 2 bases and J 4 bases; bases outside gene matches: 7. Germline V gene data show CDR1 as ENHRY and CDR2 as SYGVKD. The CDR3 DNA reads TGTGCCATCAGTGAGAGCCGAACTAGCGGGGGGGCAGAGACCCAGTACTTC. It yields the protein CAISESRTSGGAETQYF.

The chain is built from TRBV5-8 and TRBJ1-2, with 7 nucleotides matching TRBD1. Germline V gene lookup returns CDR1 SGHTS and CDR2 YDEGEE. The CDR3 runs to 16 residues. V lost 4 bases and J lost 7; bases outside the gene matches: 16. CDR3 sequence reads: CASSPPWGNRGSGYTF. In DNA form, the CDR3 reads TGTGCCAGCAGCCCACCTTGGGGCAACAGGGGTTCTGGCTACACCTTC.